This T cell receptor beta chain comes out of a study of CD4 and CD8 cells across lung adenocarcinoma regions. TCRdb itself ran the PCR reads through MiXCR, one entry per CDR3 protein. Of about 20,000 distinct CDR3 sequences listed, approximately 50% are singletons. On this clonotype itself: Its ends do not fully match the called genes, so a read error is possible.

CDR1 and CDR2 (germline): MNHNS, SASEGT. This CDR3 is 14 amino acids long. This receptor was identified in a female donor with lung adenocarcinoma. The CD4 and CD8 labels of this study may be unreliable. The chain couples TRBV6-1 to TRBJ2-1; D remains ambiguous. The sample consisted of CD8+ T cells from the center of a lung tumor. DNA for the CDR3: TGTGCCAGCATATGGCCTTCAGCCAAAAATATTCAGTATTTC. Its protein product is CASIWPSAKNIQYF.